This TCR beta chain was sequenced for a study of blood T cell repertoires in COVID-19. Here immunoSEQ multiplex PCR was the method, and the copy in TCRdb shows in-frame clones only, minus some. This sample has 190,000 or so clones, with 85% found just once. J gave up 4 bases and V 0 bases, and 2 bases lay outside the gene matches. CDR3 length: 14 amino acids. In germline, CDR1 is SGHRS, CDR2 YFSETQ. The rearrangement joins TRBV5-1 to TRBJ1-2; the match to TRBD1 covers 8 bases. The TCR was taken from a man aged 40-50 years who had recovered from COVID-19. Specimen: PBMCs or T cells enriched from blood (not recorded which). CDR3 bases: TGCGCCAGCAGCTTGGCAGGGGGCGGCTATGGCTACACCTTC. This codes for CASSLAGGGYGYTF.